Listed below are T cell receptor beta chains from one sample, sequenced in a study of regulatory T cells in long-lasting Graves disease. One entry per CDR3 protein results from TCRdb running MiXCR on the multiplex PCR reads. The repertoire consists of around 340,000 distinct CDR3 sequences, with about 20% occurring once and the leading ten covering 29%. The sequences come from peripheral blood mononuclear cells (PBMCs), collected when the disease was refractory, from a patient treated with antithyroid drugs. These TCRs come from a female donor with Graves disease. The CDR3 runs from the conserved cysteine through the conserved F or W. The D gene is left open where the match is weak. Where a row states a size, it is once, few, many or the class of an expanded clone; other rows omit it.

j_gene: TRBJ1-4; d_gene: TRBD1; len: 14; v_gene: TRBV4-1; abundance: few; CDR3nt: TGCGCCAGCAGCCAGTCTGGGACAGCTGAAAAACTGTTTTTT; CDR3aa: CASSQSGTAEKLFF
j_gene: TRBJ1-5; d_gene: NA; len: 16; v_gene: TRBV18; abundance: NA; CDR3nt: TGTGCCAGCTCACCAGGGCTAAACGGCCGGGATCAGCCCCAGCATTTT; CDR3aa: CASSPGLNGRDQPQHF
j_gene: TRBJ2-7; d_gene: TRBD2; len: 20; v_gene: TRBV28; abundance: many; CDR3nt: TGTGCCAGCAGTTCCCCCCGGCGGATGACTAGCGGGAGAGTGGCCTACGAGCAGTACTTC; CDR3aa: CASSSPRRMTSGRVAYEQYF
j_gene: TRBJ2-1; d_gene: TRBD2; len: 15; v_gene: TRBV12-3/TRBV12-4; abundance: few; CDR3nt: TGTGCCAGCAGTTTAGGGCTAGCGGCTTACAATGAGCAGTTCTTC; CDR3aa: CASSLGLAAYNEQFF
j_gene: TRBJ1-1; d_gene: TRBD1; len: 15; v_gene: TRBV7-3; abundance: NA; CDR3nt: TGTGCCAGCAGCTTAACGGGACAGGGGGGCACTGAAGCTTTCTTT; CDR3aa: CASSLTGQGGTEAFF
j_gene: TRBJ1-1; d_gene: TRBD1; len: 14; v_gene: TRBV28; abundance: few; CDR3nt: TGTGCCAGCATCCGACAGGGAGGGGGCACTGAAGCTTTCTTT; CDR3aa: CASIRQGGGTEAFF
j_gene: TRBJ1-2; d_gene: NA; len: 12; v_gene: TRBV10-2; abundance: many; CDR3nt: TGCGCCAGCAGTCCAGGGACTGGGGGCTACACCTTC; CDR3aa: CASSPGTGGYTF
j_gene: TRBJ1-3; d_gene: TRBD1; len: 18; v_gene: TRBV7-9; abundance: NA; CDR3nt: TGTGCCAGCAGCCCAGGATCCGCGGGACAGATTCCTGGAAACACCATATATTTT; CDR3aa: CASSPGSAGQIPGNTIYF
j_gene: TRBJ2-5; d_gene: NA; len: 17; v_gene: TRBV28; abundance: many; CDR3nt: TGTGCCAGCAGTTCCCCTACCTATTTGACCGGGAAAGGGACCCAGTACTTC; CDR3aa: CASSSPTYLTGKGTQYF
j_gene: TRBJ1-2; d_gene: NA; len: 14; v_gene: TRBV20-1; abundance: NA; CDR3nt: TGCAGTGCTCGTACACCTACAGTAGTCTATGGCTACACCTTC; CDR3aa: CSARTPTVVYGYTF
j_gene: TRBJ2-3; d_gene: TRBD1; len: 15; v_gene: TRBV5-1; abundance: NA; CDR3nt: TGCGCCAGCAGCCCCCAGACAGGGTTTACAGATACGCAGTATTTT; CDR3aa: CASSPQTGFTDTQYF
j_gene: TRBJ1-6; d_gene: NA; len: 14; v_gene: TRBV12-3/TRBV12-4; abundance: NA; CDR3nt: TGTGCCAGCAGGACCGGGATAAATAATTCACCCCTCCACTTT; CDR3aa: CASRTGINNSPLHF
j_gene: TRBJ1-6; d_gene: NA; len: 14; v_gene: TRBV10-2; abundance: NA; CDR3nt: TGCGCCAGCAGTGATAGGACGGTTAATTCACCCCTCCACTTT; CDR3aa: CASSDRTVNSPLHF
j_gene: TRBJ1-6; d_gene: NA; len: 11; v_gene: TRBV3-1; abundance: NA; CDR3nt: TGTGCCAGCAGACAATTAGGGAGCCTCCACTTT; CDR3aa: CASRQLGSLHF
j_gene: TRBJ2-5; d_gene: NA; len: 15; v_gene: TRBV7-8; abundance: NA; CDR3nt: TGTGCCAGCAGCTTAGGAGGGGGGGATGCCGAGACCCAGTACTTC; CDR3aa: CASSLGGGDAETQYF